This T cell receptor beta chain was retrieved from a study of blood T cells in healthy people across ages. Trimming cost V 4 bases and J 6 bases, with 11 bases left between them. Germline CDR1 and CDR2: LGHNA and YNFKEQ. The CDR3 extends over 13 amino acids. At least 5.5 micrograms of total RNA were extracted per sample. Combining a sample-barcoded 5' primer with a J-beta primer mix, a second PCR ran for roughly 6 to 12 cycles. A single record per CDR3 protein comes from TCRdb applying MiXCR to the 5' RACE reads. The sample holds 2 million or so distinct CDR3 sequences, around 50% seen once. Sequences were obtained from blood. This TCR derives from a middle-aged woman in good health. This chain links TRBV4-2 with TRBJ2-3; TRBD1 or TRBD2 may be the D gene (5 bases each). The CDR3 loop reads CASSPGGMDTQYF. CDR3 DNA: TGTGCCAGCAGCCCTGGGGGTATGGATACGCAGTATTTT.